Listed here are 7 T cell receptor beta chains from one sample, sequenced in a study of beta chain features in type 1 diabetes. TCRB transcripts that were expressed got sequenced, as all of the isolated RNA had been reverse transcribed. Sequencing used immunoSEQ multiplex PCR; TCRdb keeps in-frame clones, though not all of them. Here the sample spans about 660,000 clones, roughly an eighth being singletons. General study results and limits: Significant though moderate, a shortening of TCRB CDR3s appeared in all four CD4+ subsets of Type 1 diabetes patients.

The antigens of these receptors remain unknown. The specimen sequenced was naive CD4+ T cells from blood. The receptors originated from a man younger than 30 with type 1 diabetes.

In this sample, this clone turned up a few times. The same CDR3 also results from other DNA sequences found in this sample. V usage is TRBV30 and J usage is TRBJ2-3; D is undetermined. In germline, CDR1 is GTSNPN, CDR2 SVGIG (reference sequence). V was trimmed by 2 bases and J by 2 bases, leaving 5 bases between them. This CDR3 has 12 residues. The CDR3: CAWSLATDTQYF. Written as DNA, the CDR3 is TGTGCCTGGAGTTTGGCCACAGATACGCAGTATTTT. The entire variable domain, with the rest obtained from reference TRBV30 and TRBJ2-3, is as follows: SQTIHQWPATLVQPVGSPLSLECTVEGTSNPNLYWYRQAAGRGLQLLFYSVGIGQISSEVPQNLSASRPQDRQFILSSKKLLLSDSGFYLCAWSLATDTQYFGPGTRLTVL.

The gene calls are TRBV4-2 and TRBJ1-5, with D possibly TRBD1 on 6 matching bases. The V gene lost 0 bases and the J gene lost 5 bases, with 17 bases spanning the gap. Germline lookup yields CDR1 LGHNA and CDR2 YNFKEQ. CDR3 length: 17 residues. The CDR3 DNA follows: TGTGCCAGCAGCCAAGAGGGGGGCAGACCAGTTTATCAGCCCCAGCATTTT. This sequence encodes CASSQEGGRPVYQPQHF.

This chain connects TRBV30 to TRBJ2-3, with D possibly being TRBD1 (6 bases). The ends were cut back, 3 bases at V and 1 base at J, with 29 bases in the middle. The CDR3 loop spans 20 amino acids. Germline loops: CDR1 GTSNPN, CDR2 SVGIG (reference sequence). This CDR3 is CAWRPWGSRGPHSRTDTQYF. DNA of the CDR3: TGTGCCTGGAGGCCATGGGGTAGCAGGGGACCTCATTCTCGCACAGATACGCAGTATTTT.

The chain has TRBV5-6 and TRBJ2-1; 10 bases line up with TRBD2. The germline CDR1 and CDR2 sequences are SGHDT and YYEEEE. V lost 8 bases and J lost 9; bases outside the gene matches: 2. There are 11 residues in the CDR3. The CDR3 here is CASGLAVEQFF. The CDR3 DNA follows: TGTGCCAGTGGACTAGCGGTTGAGCAGTTCTTC.

This clone was found a few times. The gene calls are TRBV7-2 and TRBJ2-2, with D perhaps TRBD1 (5 bases). With 6 bases removed from V and 5 bases from J, the gap between germline ends came to 16 bases. Germline CDR1 and CDR2: SGHTA and FQGNSA. The length of the CDR3 is 15 residues. The CDR3 DNA follows: TGTGCCAGCAGGGGGCCGGAGATAAAAACCGGGGAGCTGTTTTTT. It translates to CASRGPEIKTGELFF.

The rearrangement links TRBV30 to TRBJ2-7, with TRBD2 identical over 10 bases. CDR3 length: 14 amino acids. The V gene's germline CDR1 is GTSNPN and CDR2 SVGIG (reference sequence). The junction had 7 bases not matched to a gene; V was cut back by 1 base and J by 7 bases. CDR3 residues: CAWSEPAGGREQYF. CDR3 in DNA: TGTGCCTGGAGTGAACCAGCGGGGGGGCGGGAGCAGTACTTC.

This clone was found a few times. The chain combines TRBV7-2 with TRBJ2-7; 8 bases fit TRBD1. This CDR3 comprises 15 residues. V gave up 5 bases and J gave up 2 bases; unmatched junction bases: 8. Germline-derived CDR1 and CDR2 are SGHTA and FQGNSA. CDR3 in DNA: TGTGCCAGCAGCGCAGACGTGACAGGGGCCTACGAGCAGTACTTC. Protein product: CASSADVTGAYEQYF. Variable domain in full (rest from reference TRBV7-2 and TRBJ2-7): GAGVSQSPSNKVTEKGKDVELRCDPISGHTALYWYRQSLGQGLEFLIYFQGNSAPDKSGLPSDRFSAERTGGSVSTLTIQRTQQEDSAVYLCASSADVTGAYEQYFGPGTRLTVT.